These 26 T cell receptor beta chains came from one sample sequenced in a study of shared clonotypes between healthy human individuals. Assay: immunoSEQ multiplex PCR; the TCRdb copy retains only in-frame clones and omits some. Of approximately 530,000 clones listed, 90% to 97% are singletons. The sample comprised naive CD4+ T cells sorted from blood. The subset here: CD45RA+ positively selected. These receptors were obtained from a woman in her twenties or thirties in good health.

This clone appeared a single time. V is TRBV5-4 and J is TRBJ1-5, with D tentatively TRBD1 (6 bases). This CDR3 comprises 20 residues. Between the trimmed V and J ends, which lost 4 bases and 2 bases, there was a span of 28 bases. Germline CDR1 is SGHNT and CDR2 is YYREEE (reference sequence). CDR3 protein: CASSPGFLDRTPWGNQPQHF. Here the CDR3 DNA reads TGTGCCAGCAGCCCGGGTTTTTTGGACAGAACTCCATGGGGCAATCAGCCCCAGCATTTT.

V usage is TRBV2 and J usage is TRBJ1-2, with D unclear. The V end was cut by 10 bases, the J end by 3 bases, with 12 bases between. This CDR3 has 12 amino acids. Germline CDR1 is SNHLY and CDR2 is FYNNEI. The CDR3: CAILGVYYGYTF. The CDR3 DNA follows: TGTGCCATTCTCGGGGTTTACTATGGCTACACCTTC.

The rearrangement uses TRBV27 and TRBJ2-5, with D maybe TRBD2 (6 bases). Per the germline V gene, CDR1 is MNHEY and CDR2 is SMNVEV (reference sequence). Deletions cut 5 bases from V and 7 bases from J, with 14 bases between. The CDR3 runs to 13 residues. The DNA for the CDR3 is TGTGCCAGCAGTCTAAGTGGGGGAGGGACCCAGTACTTC. Amino acids: CASSLSGGGTQYF.

The chain combines TRBV10-2 with TRBJ1-5; 7 positions agree with TRBD1. Germline V gives CDR1 WSHSY, CDR2 SAAADI. The CDR3 is made up of 14 amino acids. Trimming removed 5 bases from V and 3 bases from J; junction bases left unmatched: 4. CDR3 in amino acids: CASSKGADNQPQHF. Written as DNA, the CDR3 is TGCGCCAGCAGTAAGGGGGCGGACAATCAGCCCCAGCATTTT.

This sequence joins TRBV10-1 and TRBJ2-2, with 8 positions matching TRBD1. From germline, CDR1 is WNHNN and CDR2 SYGVQD (reference sequence). Trimming at V came to 3 bases and at J to 6 bases, leaving 3 bases not matched to a gene. There are 14 residues in the CDR3. Written as DNA, the CDR3 is TGCGCCAGCAGTGACGGACAGGGAGCCGGGGAGCTGTTTTTT. Protein: CASSDGQGAGELFF.

The chain joins TRBV13 to TRBJ2-3, with 7 bases that match TRBD2. This CDR3 is built from 18 residues. Germline values: CDR1 PRHDT, CDR2 FYEKMQ (reference sequence). After removal of 5 bases from V and 4 bases from J, the junction contained 18 bases not matched to a gene. CDR3 sequence (DNA): TGTGCCAGCAGCCCCGACTTAGAATGGCGCGGGAGCCCAGATACGCAGTATTTT. Amino acids: CASSPDLEWRGSPDTQYF.

The rearrangement joins TRBV19 to TRBJ2-6, with TRBD1 matching 9 bases. The trim removed 7 bases at V and 4 bases at J, leaving 8 bases unmatched. Germline V lookup: CDR1 LNHDA, CDR2 SQIVND (reference sequence). The CDR3 covers 16 residues. The CDR3 DNA is TGTGCCAGTAATCCGGGACAGGGTGACGGGGCCAACGTCCTGACTTTC. This translates into CASNPGQGDGANVLTF.

V usage is TRBV29-1 and J usage is TRBJ1-1, with 7 bases that match TRBD1. V shed 4 bases, J shed 3 bases, and the junction held 8 bases outside the gene matches. The CDR3 spans 14 residues. The germline V gene encodes CDR1 SQVTM and CDR2 ANQGSEA. The CDR3 nucleotides are TGCAGCGTTGCCAGACAGGGCCGGGACACTGAAGCTTTCTTT. Its protein is CSVARQGRDTEAFF.

V gene TRBV11-2 combines with J gene TRBJ2-1; 7 nucleotides agree with TRBD2. This CDR3 spans 15 amino acids. From germline, CDR1 is SGHAT and CDR2 FQNNGV. The V segment lost 1 base and the J segment 4 bases; nucleotides outside the gene matches: 4. The CDR3 here is CASSLGLAAYNEQFF. The DNA for the CDR3 is TGTGCCAGCAGCTTAGGTCTAGCGGCTTACAATGAGCAGTTCTTC.

This chain joins TRBV5-8 and TRBJ2-3, with D possibly TRBD2 on 5 matching bases. Between the trimmed V and J ends, which lost 4 bases and 3 bases, there was a span of 21 bases. Germline V gene sequence: CDR1 SGHTS, CDR2 YDEGEE. The CDR3 extends over 17 amino acids. The CDR3, as DNA: TGTGCCAGCAGCCCGAACAGAGGCGGGTTCCGTACAGATACGCAGTATTTT. This gives the protein CASSPNRGGFRTDTQYF. The variable domain in full, completed from reference TRBV5-8 and TRBJ2-3, reads EAGVTQSPTHLIKTRGQQATLRCSPISGHTSVYWYQQALGLGLQFLLWYDEGEERNRGNFPPRFSGRQFPNYSSELNVNALELEDSALYLCASSPNRGGFRTDTQYFGPGTRLTVL.

The V and J genes are TRBV7-2 and TRBJ2-1; tentative D call: TRBD2 (6 bases). The CDR3 spans 15 residues. Germline values: CDR1 SGHTA, CDR2 FQGNSA. Trimming shortened V by 3 bases and J by 7 bases, and 16 bases separated the two germline ends. CDR3 sequence: CASSFMRGAQNEQFF. Written as DNA, the CDR3 is TGTGCCAGCAGCTTCATGCGGGGAGCCCAAAATGAGCAGTTCTTC.

The chain is built from TRBV19 and TRBJ2-1, with D perhaps TRBD2 (5 bases). Between the trimmed V and J ends, which lost 6 bases and 9 bases, there was a span of 15 bases. The CDR3 is made up of 13 amino acids. Germline V lookup: CDR1 LNHDA, CDR2 SQIVND (reference sequence). CDR3 bases: TGTGCCAGTAGGTCTAGCCGAGCCGGTGAGCAGTTCTTC. It yields the protein CASRSSRAGEQFF.

This sequence joins TRBV7-8 and TRBJ1-1; tentatively, D is TRBD1 (5 bases). The CDR3 covers 15 residues. From germline, CDR1 is SGHVS and CDR2 FQNEAQ. With 7 bases removed from V and 0 bases from J, the gap between germline ends came to 15 bases. The CDR3 bases are TGTGCCAGCACCCTACTCCAGGGAATGAACACTGAAGCTTTCTTT. This gives the protein CASTLLQGMNTEAFF.

The chain recombines TRBV28 with TRBJ2-4; 7 bases are a match to TRBD2. CDR3 length: 15 amino acids. Losses at the gene ends were 2 bases for V and 0 bases for J; bases not matched to a gene: 1. Germline values: CDR1 MDHEN, CDR2 SYDVKM. This chain's CDR3 is CASSLGGVAKNIQYF. For the CDR3, the DNA is TGTGCCAGCAGTTTAGGGGGGGTAGCCAAAAACATTCAGTACTTC.

This chain links TRBV5-4 with TRBJ2-3; perhaps TRBD1 as D (6 bases). V was pared by 0 bases and J by 3 bases, with 17 bases between. The CDR3 has 17 residues. The V gene's germline CDR1 is SGHNT and CDR2 YYREEE (reference sequence). DNA for the CDR3: TGTGCCAGCAGCTTGGGGCCTCAGGGGTCGGGGACAGATACGCAGTATTTT. As protein: CASSLGPQGSGTDTQYF.

J is TRBJ2-2 and V is TRBV7-2; perhaps TRBD1 as D (5 bases). The CDR3 loop spans 14 amino acids. Per germline, CDR1 SGHTA and CDR2 FQGNSA. Trimming stripped 4 bases from V and 3 bases from J, with 9 bases between. The CDR3 DNA is TGTGCCAGCAGCTCTCAGGGATACACCGGGGAGCTGTTTTTT. It yields the protein CASSSQGYTGELFF.

CDR3 amino acids: CASSLDRVAYEQYF. The CDR3 DNA reads TGCGCCAGCAGCTTGGACAGGGTAGCCTACGAGCAGTACTTC. This sequence joins TRBV5-1 and TRBJ2-7, with D perhaps TRBD1 (6 bases). CDR1 SGHRS and CDR2 YFSETQ come from the germline V gene. This CDR3 has 14 residues. V lost 0 bases and J lost 2, with 9 bases in between.

The chain uses TRBV5-1 and TRBJ2-5; no clear D gene. The CDR3 extends over 13 amino acids. Germline lookup yields CDR1 SGHRS and CDR2 YFSETQ. Trimming shortened V by 0 bases and J by 5 bases, and 8 bases separated the two germline ends. CDR3 sequence reads: CASSLASAETQYF. CDR3 in DNA: TGCGCCAGCAGCTTGGCATCTGCGGAGACCCAGTACTTC.

The chain has TRBV11-2 and TRBJ2-7; D call uncertain. Trimming shortened V by 0 bases and J by 7 bases, and 16 bases separated the two germline ends. The germline CDR1 and CDR2 sequences are SGHAT and FQNNGV. This CDR3 region has 15 residues. The CDR3 DNA sequence: TGTGCCAGCAGCTTAGAGGCTACTCGCGCGAGTGAGCAGTACTTC. Translated, it gives CASSLEATRASEQYF.

In its sample, this clone was seen once. The chain combines TRBV27 with TRBJ2-1; 7 nucleotides line up with TRBD2. Germline V gene sequence: CDR1 MNHEY, CDR2 SMNVEV (reference sequence). The V gene end was trimmed by 5 bases and the J gene end by 4 bases; junction bases not matched to a gene: 11. The CDR3 is 16 residues long. CDR3 loop: CASSPRPSGTYNEQFF. The CDR3 DNA is TGTGCCAGCAGTCCGCGGCCTAGCGGTACTTACAATGAGCAGTTCTTC.

J is TRBJ1-1 and V is TRBV4-2; D ambiguous. V shed 1 base and J shed 5 bases, with 26 bases lying between them. This CDR3 is built from 19 residues. In germline, CDR1 is LGHNA, CDR2 YNFKEQ. CDR3 bases: TGTGCCAGCAGCCAAGTCACGGGAGGTAAGGGTTTCTTGGGAACTGAAGCTTTCTTT. Translating it yields CASSQVTGGKGFLGTEAFF.

This chain joins TRBV5-5 and TRBJ1-2; the D is unclear. The CDR3 sequence is 12 residues long. Germline loops: CDR1 SGHKS, CDR2 YYEKEE (reference sequence). V was trimmed by 0 bases and J by 4 bases, leaving 4 bases between them. In DNA, the CDR3 is TGTGCCAGCAGCTTGGACCCCTATGGCTACACCTTC. Translated: CASSLDPYGYTF.

This clone was recorded only once. The J gene is TRBJ2-7, the V gene TRBV27; TRBD2 matches 7 bases. Per germline, CDR1 MNHEY and CDR2 SMNVEV (reference sequence). The V and J ends lost 2 bases and 2 bases, in that order; junction bases with no gene match: 3. The CDR3 is 14 amino acids. The CDR3 loop is CASSLSGTAYEQYF. For the CDR3, the DNA is TGTGCCAGCAGTTTAAGCGGGACGGCCTACGAGCAGTACTTC.

This clone appeared once. DNA for the CDR3: TGTGCCAGCTCACCGAACAGTTACGGACGAGATGAAAAACTGTTTTTT. Protein product: CASSPNSYGRDEKLFF. The rearrangement joins TRBV18 to TRBJ1-4; D remains unclear. Looked up from germline, CDR1 is KGHSH and CDR2 is LQKENI. CDR3 length: 16 residues. With 3 bases removed from V and 6 bases from J, the gap between germline ends came to 17 bases.

J is TRBJ2-1 and V is TRBV19; 8 bases match TRBD2. The germline gives CDR1 LNHDA, CDR2 SQIVND (reference sequence). This CDR3 is built from 16 residues. The trim removed 6 bases at V and 8 bases at J, leaving 15 bases unmatched. The DNA of the CDR3 is TGTGCCAGTAGGGGATTACCGGGACTAGAGTTGGATGAGCAGTTCTTC. Translating it yields CASRGLPGLELDEQFF.

The chain joins TRBV6-5 to TRBJ1-3; D is possibly TRBD1 (5 bases). There are 15 residues in the CDR3. CDR1 and CDR2 from the germline V gene are MNHEY and SVGAGI. V lost 6 bases to trimming and J lost 0 bases, with 12 bases between them. This CDR3 reads CASRSDRYSGNTIYF. CDR3 nucleotides: TGTGCCAGCAGATCAGACAGATACTCTGGAAACACCATATATTTT.